This T cell receptor beta chain was recovered during a study of CD8 T cells in ankylosing spondylitis. TCRdb reprocessed the 5' RACE reads via MiXCR and lists one record per CDR3 protein. The sample lists about 460,000 distinct CDR3 sequences; roughly 5% were seen once. This clonotype was recorded many times. Its matching antigen is unknown. V dropped 1 base and J dropped 0 bases, with 13 bases sitting between them. CDR1 and CDR2 (germline): SGHAT, FQDESV (reference sequence). The CDR3 extends over 17 amino acids. Findings of the study overall: Made up of fewer than ten highly homologous variants, a TCR beta motif appeared characteristic of ankylosing spondylitis blood.

The V and J genes are TRBV11-1 and TRBJ2-1, with D hard to call. The sequenced sample consisted of blood, either unsorted or a sorted T cell fraction (not recorded which). This receptor was obtained from a male donor with ankylosing spondylitis. DNA of the CDR3: TGTGCCAGCAGCTTAGTTCATGGGGTGGTCTCCTACAATGAGCAGTTCTTC. Its translation: CASSLVHGVVSYNEQFF.